This T cell receptor beta chain originates from a study of blood T cell repertoires in COVID-19. Patients from Seattle were sampled longitudinally, starting during active infection. Libraries were prepared by immunoSEQ multiplex PCR; TCRdb keeps only in-frame clonotypes and omits some of them. Of 200,000 to 300,000 clones listed, 92% are singletons. V was cut by 4 bases and J by 2 bases, with 8 bases left in between. The CDR3 has 13 residues. Germline V gene sequence: CDR1 SGDLS, CDR2 YYNGEE. This TCR came from a man in his thirties or forties with COVID-19, enrolled during active disease. V usage is TRBV9 and J usage is TRBJ2-3; no reliable D call. Sample: peripheral blood. The CDR3 bases are TGTGCCAGCAGCCTCCAGGCCACAGATACGCAGTATTTT. It translates to CASSLQATDTQYF.